These T cell receptor beta chains were read from a single sample in a study of cytomegalovirus exposure and HLA in healthy donors. The table came from immunoSEQ multiplex PCR; TCRdb's copy has only in-frame clones and leaves some out. This sample has 200,000 to 250,000 clones, with 85% found just once. Specimen: PBMCs. All receptors come from a human donor in good health. CDR3s include the opening cysteine and the closing phenylalanine or tryptophan. D genes are given only for firm matches. Clone size is stated in some rows and not others, as once, few, many or a class when expanded.

j_gene	d_gene	v_gene	abundance	CDR3aa	CDR3nt
TRBJ2-7	TRBD2	TRBV9	once	CASSVSGLAGAYEQYF	TGTGCCAGCAGCGTATCCGGGCTAGCGGGGGCCTACGAGCAGTACTTC
TRBJ2-7	-	TRBV5-4	-	CASSLRRTLPYEQYF	TGTGCCAGCAGCTTGCGGAGGACCCTACCCTACGAGCAGTACTTC
TRBJ2-3	TRBD1	TRBV11-2	-	CASSLTRQGSQYVTQYF	TGTGCCAGCAGCTTAACCCGACAGGGGAGTCAGTACGTTACGCAGTATTTT
TRBJ1-1	-	TRBV19	-	CASSIDLYSPKKSNTEAFF	TGTGCCAGTAGTATAGATCTATATAGTCCGAAGAAATCGAACACTGAAGCTTTCTTT
TRBJ2-5	-	TRBV7-9	-	CASSLGPTQYF	TGTGCCAGCAGCTTAGGGCCGACCCAGTACTTC
TRBJ2-5	-	TRBV28	-	CASKSLETQYF	TGTGCCAGCAAGAGTTTAGAGACCCAGTACTTC
TRBJ2-1	TRBD2	TRBV6-1	-	CASSGLAGVREQFF	TGTGCCAGCAGCGGACTAGCGGGAGTGAGGGAGCAGTTCTTC
TRBJ1-3	-	TRBV5-4	-	CASSLEALKNTIYF	TGTGCCAGCAGCTTGGAAGCACTAAAAAACACCATATATTTT
TRBJ2-7	TRBD2	TRBV28	-	CASSSPGLGSYEQYF	TGTGCCAGCAGCTCTCCGGGACTAGGTTCCTACGAGCAGTACTTC
TRBJ2-6	-	TRBV4-1	-	CASSQDQGTGANVLTF	TGCGCCAGCAGCCAAGATCAGGGGACTGGGGCCAACGTCCTGACTTTC
TRBJ1-1	-	TRBV18	-	CASRPGGNPEAFF	TGTGCCAGCCGTCCCGGCGGTAACCCTGAAGCTTTCTTT
TRBJ2-1	-	TRBV29-1	once	CSVEDFRGNNEQFF	TGCAGCGTTGAAGATTTTAGGGGAAACAATGAGCAGTTCTTC
TRBJ2-1	-	TRBV7-9	-	CASSLGQLNNEQFF	TGTGCCAGCAGCTTAGGACAGTTAAACAATGAGCAGTTCTTC
TRBJ2-5	TRBD2	TRBV7-6	-	CASSLEEIAGQETQYF	TGTGCCAGCAGCTTAGAGGAAATAGCGGGACAAGAGACCCAGTACTTC
TRBJ2-1	-	TRBV7-9	-	CASSLMGGGSNEQFF	TGTGCCAGCAGCTTAATGGGAGGCGGGTCAAATGAGCAGTTCTTC
TRBJ2-2	-	TRBV21-1	-	CASSETSGTYTGELFF	TGTGCCAGCAGCGAGACTAGCGGAACTTATACCGGGGAGCTGTTTTTT
TRBJ1-2	TRBD1	TRBV27	-	CASSPYLDRGYGGYTF	TGTGCCAGCAGCCCTTACCTGGACAGGGGATACGGTGGCTACACCTTC
TRBJ2-3	TRBD2	TRBV7-9	-	CATGGTRSTDTQYF	TGTGCCACGGGGGGGACTAGGAGCACAGATACGCAGTATTTT
TRBJ1-1	-	TRBV4-3	-	CASSQVAGFTEAFF	TGCGCCAGCAGCCAAGTAGCCGGGTTCACTGAAGCTTTCTTT
TRBJ2-3	-	TRBV4-1	-	CASSQEPTTDTQYF	TGCGCCAGCAGCCAAGAACCTACCACAGATACGCAGTATTTT
TRBJ2-2	TRBD2	TRBV4-2	-	CASSQKMKRERTGELFF	TGTGCCAGCAGCCAAAAGATGAAGCGGGAGAGGACCGGGGAGCTGTTTTTT
TRBJ1-5	-	TRBV27	few	CASSLSSGNQPQHF	TGTGCCAGCAGTTTATCGTCTGGCAATCAGCCCCAGCATTTT
TRBJ2-7	-	TRBV4-1	-	CASSFLDRSYEQYF	TGCGCCAGCAGCTTCCTGGACAGAAGCTACGAGCAGTACTTC
TRBJ2-7	TRBD1	TRBV5-1	-	CASSSYRDRFFEQYF	TGCGCCAGCAGCTCCTATCGGGACAGGTTTTTTGAACAGTACTTC
TRBJ2-3	TRBD2	TRBV4-2	-	CASSQEGLAGVDTQYF	TGTGCCAGCAGCCAAGAGGGGCTAGCGGGAGTCGATACGCAGTATTTT
TRBJ2-7	TRBD2	TRBV18	-	CASSPFPLAGNDYEQYF	TGTGCCAGCTCACCGTTCCCTCTAGCGGGAAACGACTACGAGCAGTACTTC
TRBJ1-1	TRBD1	TRBV5-8	-	CASSRGQALYTEAFF	TGTGCCAGCAGCCGAGGACAGGCCCTCTACACTGAAGCTTTCTTT
TRBJ2-2	-	TRBV19	-	CASVSRETDTGELFF	TGTGCCAGCGTCTCCCGTGAGACAGACACCGGGGAGCTGTTTTTT
TRBJ2-1	TRBD2	TRBV6-5	-	CASIQSGLARNEQFF	TGTGCCAGCATCCAATCCGGACTAGCGCGAAATGAGCAGTTCTTC
TRBJ1-2	-	TRBV6-5	-	CASSFTGLSSGYTF	TGTGCCAGCAGTTTTACAGGGTTATCTAGTGGCTACACCTTC
TRBJ2-6	-	TRBV2	once	CASSPFNWGQGNSGANVLTF	TGTGCCAGCAGTCCCTTCAACTGGGGGCAGGGAAACTCTGGGGCCAACGTCCTGACTTTC
TRBJ2-1	-	TRBV7-3	few	CASSSQGGAVAGSSRSYNEQFF	TGTGCCAGCAGCTCCCAAGGGGGGGCGGTAGCGGGCAGTAGTAGGTCCTACAATGAGCAGTTCTTC
TRBJ2-2	TRBD2	TRBV7-9	-	CASSPRGLAGVYTGELFF	TGTGCCAGCAGCCCGAGGGGACTAGCGGGAGTATATACCGGGGAGCTGTTTTTT
TRBJ2-5	TRBD2	TRBV30	-	CAWTLGTRSQETQYF	TGTGCCTGGACCCTAGGGACTAGATCCCAAGAGACCCAGTACTTC
TRBJ1-4	-	TRBV19	once	CASSMYDRRGNEKLFF	TGTGCCAGTAGTATGTATGATCGGAGAGGGAATGAAAAACTGTTTTTT
TRBJ2-6	-	TRBV19	-	CASSTLGSSGANVLTF	TGTGCCAGTAGCACCTTGGGGAGCTCTGGGGCCAACGTCCTGACTTTC
TRBJ2-5	-	TRBV19	few	CASSLQGPQETQYF	TGTGCCAGTAGCCTCCAGGGGCCCCAAGAGACCCAGTACTTC
TRBJ2-7	TRBD2	TRBV7-8	once	CASSFSGRDEQYF	TGTGCCAGCAGCTTCAGCGGGAGGGACGAGCAGTACTTC
TRBJ2-1	TRBD2	TRBV29-1	-	CSGGLGFYNEQFF	TGCAGCGGTGGACTAGGCTTCTACAATGAGCAGTTCTTC
TRBJ1-3	-	TRBV18	-	CASSPGDGNTIYF	TGTGCCAGCTCACCGGGAGATGGAAACACCATATATTTT
TRBJ1-3	-	TRBV6-5	-	CASSYGTGNTIYF	TGTGCCAGCAGTTATGGCACGGGAAACACCATATATTTT
TRBJ2-2	-	TRBV7-9	-	CASSLEASWSGELFF	TGTGCCAGCAGCTTAGAGGCTAGCTGGTCCGGGGAGCTGTTTTTT
TRBJ2-7	-	TRBV5-8	-	CASSLTGSSYEQYF	TGTGCCAGCAGCTTAACGGGTTCCTCCTACGAGCAGTACTTC
TRBJ2-7	-	TRBV28	-	CASSFSVIVYEQYF	TGTGCCAGCAGTTTCTCCGTTATTGTGTACGAGCAGTACTTC
TRBJ2-6	-	TRBV6-5	once	CASSSKYSGANVLTF	TGTGCCAGCAGTTCTAAGTACTCTGGGGCCAACGTCCTGACTTTC
TRBJ2-1	-	TRBV6-1	-	CASRSSGHNEQFF	TGTGCCAGCAGATCCAGCGGTCACAATGAGCAGTTCTTC
TRBJ2-1	-	TRBV7-3	-	CASSSKGDGGYNEQFF	TGTGCCAGCAGCTCCAAAGGGGACGGGGGATACAATGAGCAGTTCTTC
TRBJ2-1	TRBD2	TRBV27	-	CASRGLAGVLYNEQFF	TGTGCCAGCAGAGGACTAGCGGGAGTTTTGTACAATGAGCAGTTCTTC
TRBJ2-1	-	TRBV29-1	-	CSVEVARSYYNEQFF	TGCAGCGTTGAAGTTGCGCGGAGCTATTACAATGAGCAGTTCTTC
TRBJ1-1	-	TRBV21-1	-	CASSTLNGRGHTEAFF	TGTGCCAGCAGCACTTTAAACGGGAGGGGGCACACTGAAGCTTTCTTT
TRBJ2-4	-	TRBV27	-	CASSLGPLAKNIQYF	TGTGCCAGCAGTTTGGGGCCTCTAGCCAAAAACATTCAGTACTTC
TRBJ2-7	TRBD1	TRBV5-4	-	CASSSRDSLLYEQYF	TGTGCCAGCAGCTCCCGGGACAGTCTACTCTACGAGCAGTACTTC
TRBJ2-2	-	TRBV5-3	-	CARSLGTPNTGELFF	TGTGCCAGAAGCTTGGGGACACCGAACACCGGGGAGCTGTTTTTT
TRBJ2-3	-	TRBV25-1	-	CASSEYTGSYTQYF	TGTGCCAGCAGTGAATATACAGGGTCTTATACGCAGTATTTT
TRBJ2-1	TRBD2	TRBV19	-	CASPGLANSSYNEQFF	TGTGCCAGTCCAGGACTAGCTAACAGCTCCTACAATGAGCAGTTCTTC